These 21 T cell receptor beta chains were sequenced from one sample in a study of T cell changes during pregnancy in multiple sclerosis. TCRdb's table, derived via immunoSEQ multiplex PCR, lists solely in-frame clones and lacks some. The profile shows about 93,000 clones, around 94% of them singletons. The sequencing here drew on peripheral blood, taken after pregnancy. Receptors were obtained from a female donor with multiple sclerosis, enrolled in a pregnancy study.

This chain connects TRBV5-6 to TRBJ1-3; D is perhaps TRBD1 (5 bases). The V end lost 0 bases, the J end lost 6 bases, and 7 bases lay between the germline ends. Germline-derived CDR1 and CDR2 are SGHDT and YYEEEE. CDR3 length: 13 amino acids. The CDR3 DNA follows: TGTGCCAGCAGCTTGGGACAGTTAAACACCATATATTTT. This gives the protein CASSLGQLNTIYF.

This chain links TRBV7-9 with TRBJ2-5; weak D call: TRBD2 (5 bases). The length of the CDR3 is 14 residues. V shed 5 bases and J shed 3 bases, with 13 bases lying between them. Per the germline V gene, CDR1 is SEHNR and CDR2 is FQNEAQ (reference sequence). CDR3 sequence reads: CASSAGDSEETQYF. The CDR3 DNA is TGTGCCAGCAGCGCGGGCGACTCTGAAGAGACCCAGTACTTC.

The chain carries TRBV25-1 and TRBJ2-1, with D possibly being TRBD1 (6 bases). Deletions cut 8 bases from V and 5 bases from J, with 16 bases between. Germline V lookup: CDR1 MGHDK, CDR2 SYGVNS. The CDR3 runs 14 residues. CDR3 residues: CASAHYRANNEQFF. As DNA, the CDR3 is TGTGCCAGCGCCCACTACAGGGCGAACAATGAGCAGTTCTTC.

This clone came up once. The chain recombines TRBV6-5 with TRBJ2-2; D uncertain. This CDR3 region has 15 residues. The V and J ends lost 7 bases and 1 base respectively, with 13 bases between them. The germline gives CDR1 MNHEY, CDR2 SVGAGI. The CDR3, as DNA: TGTGCCAGCACCCGCTCCCGACTGAACACCGGGGAGCTGTTTTTT. It codes for CASTRSRLNTGELFF.

Only a few counts were recorded for this clone. V and J are TRBV4-1 and TRBJ2-1; D possibly corresponds to TRBD1 (6 bases). Looked up from germline, CDR1 is MGHRA and CDR2 is YSYEKL. Trimming removed 1 base at V and 4 bases at J, with 20 bases between. This CDR3 region has 18 residues. The chain's CDR3 is CASSQGLDRPSDYNEQFF. In DNA form, the CDR3 reads TGCGCCAGCAGCCAAGGGTTAGACAGGCCCAGCGATTACAATGAGCAGTTCTTC.

The chain is built from TRBV5-1 and TRBJ2-3, with 9 bases matching TRBD2. Germline CDR1 SGHRS, CDR2 YFSETQ. This CDR3 contains 17 residues. V lost 0 bases and J lost 2; bases outside the gene matches: 7. The CDR3 DNA sequence: TGCGCCAGCAGCTTGGATGCTAGCGGGGAGAACACAGATACGCAGTATTTT. Translated: CASSLDASGENTDTQYF.

V usage is TRBV19 and J usage is TRBJ1-1; 7 positions match TRBD1. Trimming at V came to 7 bases and at J to 5 bases, leaving 10 bases not matched to a gene. The CDR3 spans 14 residues. Germline values: CDR1 LNHDA, CDR2 SQIVND (reference sequence). As DNA, the CDR3 is TGTGCCAGTAACCAACAGGGGTCCTGGACTGAAGCTTTCTTT. Its translation is CASNQQGSWTEAFF.

This chain connects TRBV29-1 to TRBJ1-2; 7 nucleotides agree with TRBD1. J lost 6 bases, V lost 7 bases, and 8 bases had no gene match. The CDR3 loop spans 12 amino acids. In germline, CDR1 is SQVTM, CDR2 ANQGSEA. The CDR3 region is CSATGQQNGYTF. For the CDR3, the DNA is TGCAGCGCTACGGGACAGCAGAATGGCTACACCTTC.

V and J are TRBV11-2 and TRBJ2-7; 9 positions match TRBD1. The CDR3 spans 13 residues. In germline, CDR1 is SGHAT, CDR2 FQNNGV. V trimming: 8 bases; J trimming: 2 bases; junction bases outside the gene matches: 4. The CDR3 loop is CASRDRVAYEQYF. The CDR3 DNA is TGTGCCAGCCGGGACAGGGTCGCCTACGAGCAGTACTTC.

The rearrangement uses TRBV7-2 and TRBJ2-1; 8 nucleotides match TRBD2. Trimming at V came to 1 base and at J to 10 bases, leaving 12 bases not matched to a gene. This CDR3 comprises 16 residues. The germline gives CDR1 SGHTA, CDR2 FQGNSA. The CDR3 here is CASSLGFGGAKGEQFF. CDR3 coding DNA: TGTGCCAGCAGCTTAGGGTTCGGGGGGGCCAAAGGAGAGCAGTTCTTC.

The CDR3 coding sequence is TGTGCCAGCGGGCAGGAAAGCAATCAGCCCCAGCATTTT. Translation: CASGQESNQPQHF. The J gene is TRBJ1-5, the V gene TRBV2; D gene ambiguous. There are 13 residues in the CDR3. Between the trimmed V and J ends, which lost 8 bases and 1 base, there was a span of 9 bases. CDR1 and CDR2 from the germline V gene are SNHLY and FYNNEI.

The chain combines TRBV5-4 with TRBJ2-1; 11 bases are shared with TRBD2. The CDR3 length is 16 residues. V was clipped by 4 bases and J by 3 bases; unmatched bases: 6. Germline lookup yields CDR1 SGHNT and CDR2 YYREEE (reference sequence). CDR3 coding DNA: TGTGCCAGCAGCCTGACACTAGCGGGGGACTACAATGAGCAGTTCTTC. This codes for CASSLTLAGDYNEQFF.

J is TRBJ1-1 and V is TRBV5-4; the match to TRBD1 covers 7 bases. Germline V gene data show CDR1 as SGHNT and CDR2 as YYREEE (reference sequence). V gave up 2 bases and J gave up 5 bases; unmatched junction bases: 15. The CDR3 consists of 17 residues. The CDR3 loop is CASSLNPRGALTTEAFF. DNA for the CDR3: TGTGCCAGCAGCTTAAACCCCAGGGGGGCCCTAACAACTGAAGCTTTCTTT.

The V call is TRBV27, the J call TRBJ2-7; perhaps TRBD1 as D (6 bases). CDR1 and CDR2 from the germline V gene are MNHEY and SMNVEV (reference sequence). Trimming took 5 bases from V and 4 from J, leaving 15 bases between them. This CDR3 region has 14 residues. The CDR3 loop reads CASSTRGFGYEQYF. The CDR3 coding sequence is TGTGCCAGCAGTACCAGGGGATTCGGGTACGAGCAGTACTTC.

J is TRBJ2-7 and V is TRBV7-9; 8 positions agree with TRBD1. The CDR3 consists of 14 residues. The junction had 7 bases not matched to a gene; V was cut back by 5 bases and J by 4 bases. CDR1 is SEHNR and CDR2 is FQNEAQ in the germline V gene (reference sequence). The CDR3 nucleotides are TGTGCCAGCAGCCCGCGACAGGGGTTTTACGAGCAGTACTTC. This translates into CASSPRQGFYEQYF.

The chain uses TRBV7-3 and TRBJ2-7; 7 nucleotides line up with TRBD1. The germline V gene encodes CDR1 SGHTA and CDR2 FQGTGA. The CDR3 is 14 residues long. J gave up 5 bases and V 1 base, and 5 bases lay outside the gene matches. The CDR3 sequence is CASSLMGQGDEQYF. The CDR3 DNA sequence: TGTGCCAGCAGCTTAATGGGTCAGGGGGACGAGCAGTACTTC. Filled out from reference TRBV7-3 and TRBJ2-7, the complete variable domain reads GAGVSQTPSNKVTEKGKYVELRCDPISGHTALYWYRQSLGQGPEFLIYFQGTGAADDSGLPNDRFFAVRPEGSVSTLKIQRTERGDSAVYLCASSLMGQGDEQYFGPGTRLTVT.

This rearrangement joins TRBV6-6 to TRBJ1-5, with 7 nucleotides matching TRBD1. Germline V lookup: CDR1 MNHNY, CDR2 SVGAGI (reference sequence). The CDR3 extends over 16 amino acids. Trimming at V came to 7 bases and at J to 1 base, leaving 10 bases not matched to a gene. The CDR3 bases are TGTGCCAGCATCGAAGGGGGGACAGAAAGCAATCAGCCCCAGCATTTT. This sequence encodes CASIEGGTESNQPQHF.

This chain joins TRBV11-2 and TRBJ2-2; the D gene is possibly TRBD2 (6 bases). V lost 0 bases and J 9 bases, leaving 11 bases between the germline ends. The CDR3 has 14 residues. From germline, CDR1 is SGHAT and CDR2 FQNNGV. The CDR3 region is CASSLDRAGWELFF. The CDR3 DNA reads as TGTGCCAGCAGCTTAGATAGGGCGGGATGGGAGCTGTTTTTT. Supplemented by reference TRBV11-2 and TRBJ2-2, the full variable domain reads EAGVAQSPRYKIIEKRQSVAFWCNPISGHATLYWYQQILGQGPKLLIQFQNNGVVDDSQLPKDRFSAERLKGVDSTLKIQPAKLEDSAVYLCASSLDRAGWELFFGEGSRLTVL.

V gene TRBV6-4 combines with J gene TRBJ2-2, with 9 nucleotides matching TRBD2. Germline trimming cut 4 bases from V and 4 bases from J; bases unmatched to any gene: 7. Germline V lookup: CDR1 MRHNA, CDR2 SNTAGT. The length of the CDR3 is 16 residues. The CDR3 protein is CASSVITSGRTGELFF. For the CDR3, the DNA is TGTGCCAGCAGTGTAATAACTAGCGGGCGCACCGGGGAGCTGTTTTTT.

V usage is TRBV5-4 and J usage is TRBJ2-1; 10 nucleotides line up with TRBD1. Germline lookup yields CDR1 SGHNT and CDR2 YYREEE (reference sequence). The CDR3 extends over 16 amino acids. V shed 3 bases and J 8 bases; nucleotides not matched to a gene: 11. For the CDR3, the DNA is TGTGCCAGCAGCTGGCCTCCGGGACAGGGGACCGATGAGCAGTTCTTC. Its translation: CASSWPPGQGTDEQFF.

The V call is TRBV2, the J call TRBJ1-3; 9 positions match TRBD1. With V trimmed by 6 bases and J by 1 base, 7 bases remained unmatched. Per germline, CDR1 SNHLY and CDR2 FYNNEI. The CDR3 length is 16 residues. The CDR3 here is CASSISGTGSGNTIYF. The CDR3 DNA reads TGTGCCAGCAGCATCTCCGGGACAGGGTCTGGAAACACCATATATTTT.